Listed below are T cell receptor beta chains from one sample, sequenced in a study of cytomegalovirus exposure and HLA in healthy donors. The assay was immunoSEQ multiplex PCR, and TCRdb's table has in-frame clones only and misses some. The table includes about 100,000 clones, roughly 75% detected once. Sequenced: PBMCs. The receptors come from a male donor in good health and CMV-seropositive. Each CDR3 is given with its conserved first and last residue. The D gene is left open where the match is weak. Part of the rows lack a size; the others show once, few, many or a class for expanded clones.

d_gene | abundance | j_gene | v_gene | CDR3nt | CDR3aa
NA | few | TRBJ1-1 | TRBV5-1 | TGCGCCAGCAGCTTGGACAGCTTGAACACTGAAGCTTTCTTT | CASSLDSLNTEAFF
TRBD2 | NA | TRBJ2-7 | TRBV6-1 | TGTGCCAGCAGCAACGCGGGGGGGCCCTACGAGCAGTACTTC | CASSNAGGPYEQYF
TRBD1 | NA | TRBJ1-5 | TRBV28 | TGTGCCAGCAGTTTAGGACAGGGAGTCCAGCCCCAGCATTTT | CASSLGQGVQPQHF
NA | NA | TRBJ1-4 | TRBV21-1 | TGTGCCAGCAGGCGGGGACGGGACGCAACTAATGAAAAACTGTTTTTT | CASRRGRDATNEKLFF
NA | few | TRBJ1-4 | TRBV7-9 | TGTGCCAGCAGAAAAGCGGGCTCTAATGAAAAACTGTTTTTT | CASRKAGSNEKLFF
TRBD1 | few | TRBJ1-3 | TRBV6-1 | TGTGCCAGCAGTGAATGGGGGGGACAGGGATCCTCTGGAAACACCATATATTTT | CASSEWGGQGSSGNTIYF
NA | NA | TRBJ1-4 | TRBV7-6 | TGTGCCAGCAGCTTAACGGCCGGGGGGCTCGGTCCTAATGAAAAACTGTTTTTT | CASSLTAGGLGPNEKLFF
TRBD2 | NA | TRBJ2-5 | TRBV6-5 | TGTGCCAGCAGTTTCTCTAGCGGGGGGGCCTGGGAGACCCAGTACTTC | CASSFSSGGAWETQYF
TRBD1 | NA | TRBJ1-2 | TRBV7-9 | TGTGCCAGCAGCCCAAACCCCAGGACAGGGAACTATGGCTACACCTTC | CASSPNPRTGNYGYTF
NA | NA | TRBJ2-5 | TRBV6-1 | TGTGCCAGCTGCGGTACAGGACAAGAGACCCAGTACTTC | CASCGTGQETQYF
TRBD1 | NA | TRBJ2-7 | TRBV5-6 | TGTGCCAGCAGCCCCCTCCGGACAGGGGTTGAGTACTTC | CASSPLRTGVEYF
NA | NA | TRBJ2-3 | TRBV7-9 | TGTGCCAGCAAAGGACATCCCACAGATACGCAGTATTTT | CASKGHPTDTQYF
TRBD1 | NA | TRBJ2-1 | TRBV19 | TGTGCCAGTAGGTGGGGACAGTCTGTCGATGAGCAGTTCTTC | CASRWGQSVDEQFF
NA | NA | TRBJ2-7 | TRBV27 | TGTGCCAGCAGCAGCGACAGGTTATCCTACGAGCAGTACTTC | CASSSDRLSYEQYF
NA | NA | TRBJ1-1 | TRBV7-2 | TGTGCCAGCAGCTTATGGGCCTCAGCGAACACTGAAGCTTTCTTT | CASSLWASANTEAFF
NA | few | TRBJ2-3 | TRBV27 | TGTGCCAGCAGTTCCTATAGCGGTAGCACAGATACGCAGTATTTT | CASSSYSGSTDTQYF
TRBD1 | NA | TRBJ1-3 | TRBV30 | TGTGCCTGGAGTGTAGTCAGGGGGACGAACACCATATATTTT | CAWSVVRGTNTIYF
NA | NA | TRBJ1-1 | TRBV4-2 | TGTGCCAGCAGGGGGGGAGAAGCTTTCTTT | CASRGGEAFF
NA | NA | TRBJ1-5 | TRBV9 | TGTGCCAGCAGCGTGGGAGGCACCCCATCCCAGCCCCAGCATTTT | CASSVGGTPSQPQHF
TRBD2 | NA | TRBJ2-2 | TRBV6-5 | TGTGCCAGCAGTTACAGGTGGGAGGGGAACACCGGGGAGCTGTTTTTT | CASSYRWEGNTGELFF
TRBD2 | once | TRBJ2-5 | TRBV4-1 | TGCGCCAGCAGCCAAGATCGGACTAGCTCTCGGGCCCAGTACTTC | CASSQDRTSSRAQYF
NA | NA | TRBJ1-2 | TRBV2 | TGTGCCAGCAAGCAAAACTATGGCTACACCTTC | CASKQNYGYTF
TRBD1 | once | TRBJ2-1 | TRBV4-3 | TGCGCCAGCAGCCAAGATACGGGACAGGGAAATGAGCAGTTCTTC | CASSQDTGQGNEQFF
NA | NA | TRBJ2-7 | TRBV5-6 | TGTGCCAGCAGCTTGCGGGGAATCTCCTACGAGCAGTACTTC | CASSLRGISYEQYF
TRBD1 | NA | TRBJ2-7 | TRBV7-9 | TGTGCCAGCAGCTTAGGGTCAGGGGGCGAGCAGTACTTC | CASSLGSGGEQYF
TRBD1 | NA | TRBJ2-6 | TRBV18 | TGTGCCAGCTCACCTGGACGGACAGGGGCTGGGGCCAACGTCCTGACTTTC | CASSPGRTGAGANVLTF
TRBD1 | NA | TRBJ1-3 | TRBV9 | TGTGCCAGCAGCGTAGAGGGACAGCCTTCCTCTGGAAACACCATATATTTT | CASSVEGQPSSGNTIYF
TRBD1 | NA | TRBJ1-1 | TRBV7-6 | TGTGCCAGCAGCTTATGGACAGGGATGGCGACTGAAGCTTTCTTT | CASSLWTGMATEAFF
NA | NA | TRBJ1-1 | TRBV19 | TGTGCCAGTAGTATATCCGGGAGTGTTGCTGAAGCTTTCTTT | CASSISGSVAEAFF
TRBD1 | NA | TRBJ2-7 | TRBV5-1 | TGCGCCAGCAGCTCGCAAGATACCGGGACAGCGGAGTACGAGCAGTACTTC | CASSSQDTGTAEYEQYF
NA | NA | TRBJ1-1 | TRBV30 | TGTGCCTGGAGCGCCCGGAGTCCCCGTGAAGCTTTCTTT | CAWSARSPREAFF
TRBD1 | NA | TRBJ1-3 | TRBV2 | TGTGCCAGCAGTAACCCCAGACAGGGGGCGGGAATATCTGGAAACACCATATATTTT | CASSNPRQGAGISGNTIYF
NA | NA | TRBJ2-7 | TRBV20-1 | TGCAGTGCTCCTGACAGCTACGAGCAGTACTTC | CSAPDSYEQYF
NA | few | TRBJ2-1 | TRBV11-2 | TGTGCCAGCAGCCCTCCCGGGTCCTCCTACAATGAGCAGTTCTTC | CASSPPGSSYNEQFF
NA | NA | TRBJ2-3 | TRBV18 | TGTGCCAGCTCACGGACAGACACAGATACGCAGTATTTT | CASSRTDTDTQYF
TRBD1 | NA | TRBJ1-1 | TRBV27 | TGTGCCAGCAGTTCCCCCGGACAGGGTCTCGCTGAAGCTTTCTTT | CASSSPGQGLAEAFF
TRBD2 | NA | TRBJ2-3 | TRBV30 | TGTGCCTGGGGGTCCGGGGGGGCAGGAGATACGCAGTATTTT | CAWGSGGAGDTQYF
TRBD2 | NA | TRBJ2-7 | TRBV7-3 | TGTGCCAGCAGCCCCGTAGGTAGCGGGGTGAGGGAGCAGTACTTC | CASSPVGSGVREQYF
NA | few | TRBJ1-1 | TRBV25-1 | TGTGCCAGCAGTTCAGGGATGAACACTGAAGCTTTCTTT | CASSSGMNTEAFF
TRBD1 | NA | TRBJ2-5 | TRBV30 | TGTGCCTGGAGCTACAGGGGCGAGACCCAGTACTTC | CAWSYRGETQYF
NA | NA | TRBJ1-1 | TRBV7-2 | TGTGCCAGCAGCTCGCCGAGCGGCAGGGGTGAAGCTTTCTTT | CASSSPSGRGEAFF
NA | NA | TRBJ1-2 | TRBV6-4 | TGTGCCAGCGGGGGTAGGACAGCGCACTATGGCTACACCTTC | CASGGRTAHYGYTF
TRBD1 | NA | TRBJ2-7 | TRBV4-3 | TGCGCCAGCAGCCAACAGACAGGGGTAGACGAGCAGTACTTC | CASSQQTGVDEQYF
TRBD2 | NA | TRBJ2-3 | TRBV5-1 | TGCGCCAGCAGCTTGGCCATACTAGCGGGGACTGGGACAGATACGCAGTATTTT | CASSLAILAGTGTDTQYF
TRBD1 | NA | TRBJ2-7 | TRBV5-1 | TGCGCCAGCAGAGGGACAGGGAAGCTCGAGCAGTACTTC | CASRGTGKLEQYF
NA | few | TRBJ2-7 | TRBV4-1 | TGCGCCAGCAGCCAAGATCGCGTCTACGAGCAGTACTTC | CASSQDRVYEQYF
NA | NA | TRBJ1-1 | TRBV6-1 | TGTGCCAGCAACAGAGCACAGGACACGAACACTGAAGCTTTCTTT | CASNRAQDTNTEAFF
TRBD1 | NA | TRBJ1-4 | TRBV7-2 | TGTGCCAGCAGCCCAACAGGGGAGGCAACTAATGAAAAACTGTTTTTT | CASSPTGEATNEKLFF
NA | NA | TRBJ2-7 | TRBV18 | TGTGCCAGCTCACCACCGAGGGGGGGTTCCTACGAGCAGTACTTC | CASSPPRGGSYEQYF
TRBD1 | NA | TRBJ2-7 | TRBV18 | TGTGCCAGCTCATCGCCGAACCGGGACAGGGCTCCCCACGAGCAGTACTTC | CASSSPNRDRAPHEQYF
NA | NA | TRBJ2-7 | TRBV18 | TGTGCCAGCTCACCAGGGAGGAGCTCCTACGAGCAGTACTTC | CASSPGRSSYEQYF